Each of the 22 T cell receptor beta chains below was sequenced from the same sample in a study of spatial heterogeneity in lung cancer. The study, taken as a whole, reports: Tumors with more nonsynonymous mutations had more expanded intratumoral alpha and beta TCRs.

Their target antigens are unknown. TCRdb redid the calling of the 5' RACE reads with MiXCR, one entry per CDR3 protein. Of under 5,500 distinct CDR3 sequences in the sample, 5% to 6.5% are singletons; the top ten hold under 35%. Indicated time point: sample taken at primary tumor resection. Sequences were derived from lung tumor tissue, sampled at surgery. These receptors originate from a male donor with early-stage non-small cell lung cancer.

This clonotype is deemed medium-sized. The gene calls are TRBV10-2 and TRBJ2-3, with no clear D. Germline V lookup: CDR1 WSHSY, CDR2 SAAADI. V was trimmed by 7 bases and J by 5 bases, leaving 4 bases between them. The CDR3 extends over 10 amino acids. The CDR3 is CASNGDTQYF. CDR3 bases: TGCGCCAGCAACGGAGATACGCAGTATTTT.

This clonotype has ten or more counts. This rearrangement joins TRBV5-4 to TRBJ2-3; TRBD2 is a possible D gene (5 bases). V lost 4 bases to trimming and J lost 2 bases, with 17 bases between them. The CDR3 spans 16 residues. CDR1 and CDR2 (germline): SGHNT, YYREEE (reference sequence). The CDR3 bases are TGTGCCAGCAGCATGACGGGAATACGGTCCACAGATACGCAGTATTTT. It encodes CASSMTGIRSTDTQYF.

This clonotype was counted at least ten times. The chain uses TRBV28 and TRBJ1-1, with D possibly matching TRBD1 (5 bases). The germline V gene encodes CDR1 MDHEN and CDR2 SYDVKM. Trimming took off 5 bases at V and 11 bases at J, with 15 bases between the two ends. The CDR3 is 12 residues long. The CDR3, as DNA: TGTGCCAGCAGTCCCAGCGGACAACAGGCTTTCTTT. It yields the protein CASSPSGQQAFF.

This clonotype was picked up many times. The rearrangement uses TRBV4-1 and TRBJ2-1, with TRBD2 matching 7 bases. Per germline, CDR1 MGHRA and CDR2 YSYEKL. V dropped 4 bases and J dropped 9; count of bases not matched to a gene: 12. The CDR3 is 15 residues long. In nucleotides, the CDR3 is TGCGCCAGCAGCCCGATAGCGGGCCTCTCGGGTGAGCAGTTCTTC. The encoded protein is CASSPIAGLSGEQFF.

This clonotype was picked up many times. V and J are TRBV6-6 and TRBJ1-4; no definite D call. V dropped 2 bases and J dropped 8 bases, with 9 bases sitting between them. The CDR3 is made up of 13 amino acids. Germline V gives CDR1 MNHNY, CDR2 SVGAGI (reference sequence). The CDR3 loop reads CASSYEGGEKLFF. The CDR3, as DNA: TGTGCCAGCAGTTACGAGGGAGGGGAAAAACTGTTTTTT.

The chain combines TRBV20-1 with TRBJ1-2, with 11 bases matching TRBD1. J gave up 5 bases and V 5 bases, and 7 bases lay outside the gene matches. Germline V gives CDR1 DFQATT, CDR2 SNEGSKA (reference sequence). The CDR3 is 14 amino acids. The DNA of the CDR3 is TGCAGTGCTCCCCGGGACAGGGGGGGATATGGCTACACCTTC. Its protein is CSAPRDRGGYGYTF.

This clonotype was detected only a few times. J is TRBJ2-1 and V is TRBV7-2, with a weak D call TRBD1 (6 bases). Trimming took off 4 bases at V and 7 bases at J, with 14 bases between the two ends. CDR3 length: 14 residues. CDR1 SGHTA and CDR2 FQGNSA come from the germline V gene. The CDR3 nucleotides are TGTGCCAGCAGCTCATTCTTCAGGGGAAATGAGCAGTTCTTC. Translating it yields CASSSFFRGNEQFF. Variable domain in full (rest from reference TRBV7-2 and TRBJ2-1): GAGVSQSPSNKVTEKGKDVELRCDPISGHTALYWYRQSLGQGLEFLIYFQGNSAPDKSGLPSDRFSAERTGGSVSTLTIQRTQQEDSAVYLCASSSFFRGNEQFFGPGTRLTVL.

This clonotype was recorded many times. This chain links TRBV27 with TRBJ2-3, with D perhaps TRBD1 (6 bases). This CDR3 is 13 amino acids long. CDR1 and CDR2 (germline): MNHEY, SMNVEV (reference sequence). V lost 4 bases and J lost 5, with 10 bases in between. CDR3 sequence (DNA): TGTGCCAGCAGTTGGACCAGGGGAGATACGCAGTATTTT. Its translation is CASSWTRGDTQYF.

This clonotype was seen ten or more times. The chain carries TRBV15 and TRBJ1-5, with a weak D call TRBD1 (5 bases). The ends were cut back, 1 base at V and 1 base at J, with 11 bases in the middle. The CDR3 is 16 residues long. Germline loops: CDR1 LNHNV, CDR2 YYDKDF (reference sequence). The CDR3 DNA reads as TGTGCCACCAGCAGAGGACAGTTAGGAAGCAATCAGCCCCAGCATTTT. Its translation is CATSRGQLGSNQPQHF. Filled out from reference TRBV15 and TRBJ1-5, the complete variable domain reads DAMVIQNPRYQVTQFGKPVTLSCSQTLNHNVMYWYQQKSSQAPKLLFHYYDKDFNNEADTPDNFQSRRPNTSFCFLDIRSPGLGDTAMYLCATSRGQLGSNQPQHFGDGTRLSIL.

The CDR3 sequence is CASGDLTQYF. CDR3 nucleotide sequence: TGTGCCAGCGGAGACCTTACGCAGTATTTT. The chain couples TRBV6-2 or TRBV6-3 to TRBJ2-3, with D hard to call. The V gene lost 8 bases and the J gene lost 8 bases, with 8 bases spanning the gap. The CDR3 runs 10 residues. Germline values: CDR1 MNHEY, CDR2 SVGEGT.

This clonotype was recorded at least ten times. This sequence joins TRBV29-1 and TRBJ1-1; D unclear. The CDR3 runs to 10 residues. Germline V gene data show CDR1 as SQVTM and CDR2 as ANQGSEA. Trimming stripped 2 bases from V and 2 bases from J, with 0 bases between. CDR3 sequence: CSVENTEAFF. The CDR3 DNA sequence: TGCAGCGTTGAAAACACTGAAGCTTTCTTT.

This clonotype was counted ten times or more. The chain is built from TRBV11-2 and TRBJ2-4, with D tentatively TRBD1 (5 bases). V was trimmed by 1 base and J by 2 bases, leaving 9 bases between them. The CDR3 sequence is 15 residues long. Germline values: CDR1 SGHAT, CDR2 FQNNGV. CDR3 coding DNA: TGTGCCAGCAGCTTAGGCCCAGGGACCAAAAACATTCAGTACTTC. This codes for CASSLGPGTKNIQYF.

By proportion, this clonotype is medium-sized. V and J are TRBV27 and TRBJ1-4; D ambiguous. Trimming left V 4 bases short and J 4 bases short, with 10 bases between. CDR1 is MNHEY, CDR2 SMNVEV, per germline (reference sequence). The CDR3 contains 14 residues. The CDR3 sequence is CASSSDGYNEKLFF. DNA of the CDR3: TGTGCCAGCAGTTCCGACGGTTATAATGAAAAACTGTTTTTT. Combining the CDR3 with reference TRBV27 and TRBJ1-4 gives the whole variable domain EAQVTQNPRYLITVTGKKLTVTCSQNMNHEYMSWYRQDPGLGLRQIYYSMNVEVTDKGDVPEGYKVSRKEKRNFPLILESPSPNQTSLYFCASSSDGYNEKLFFGSGTQLSVL.

This clonotype was observed at least ten times. CDR3 coding DNA: TGTGCCAGCAGCCCGGGACCGGAAGAGACCCAGTACTTC. Translation gives CASSPGPEETQYF. The genes are TRBV7-3 and TRBJ2-5; D tentatively fits TRBD1 or TRBD2 (5 bases each). Germline lookup yields CDR1 SGHTA and CDR2 FQGTGA. This CDR3 comprises 13 residues. Trimming took 5 bases from V and 3 from J, leaving 10 bases between them. The entire variable domain, with the rest obtained from reference TRBV7-3 and TRBJ2-5, is as follows: GAGVSQTPSNKVTEKGKYVELRCDPISGHTALYWYRQSLGQGPEFLIYFQGTGAADDSGLPNDRFFAVRPEGSVSTLKIQRTERGDSAVYLCASSPGPEETQYFGPGTRLLVL.

This clonotype counts as medium-sized (0.01 to 0.1%). The rearrangement joins TRBV7-2 to TRBJ2-5, with 12 bases that match TRBD2. The germline V gene has CDR1 SGHTA and CDR2 FQGNSA. With V trimmed by 4 bases and J by 3 bases, 3 bases remained unmatched. The CDR3 length is 15 residues. DNA for the CDR3: TGTGCCAGCAGCTCCCGACTAGCGGGGGAAGAGACCCAGTACTTC. Protein product: CASSSRLAGEETQYF.

This clonotype was counted many times. The CDR3 spells CASSLDTHEQYF. The CDR3 DNA reads as TGTGCCAGCAGCTTAGATACCCACGAGCAGTACTTC. This chain connects TRBV11-2 to TRBJ2-7, with no clear D. This CDR3 has 12 amino acids. CDR1 and CDR2 (germline): SGHAT, FQNNGV. Between the trimmed V and J ends, which lost 0 bases and 5 bases, there was a span of 5 bases.

This clonotype was found a few times. The chain is built from TRBV10-3 and TRBJ2-1; 10 nucleotides agree with TRBD2. Germline loops: CDR1 ENHRY, CDR2 SYGVKD. The V and J ends lost 10 bases and 10 bases, in that order; junction bases with no gene match: 13. The length of the CDR3 is 14 residues. The chain's CDR3 is CATLPGLAPREQFF. In DNA form, the CDR3 reads TGTGCCACCCTTCCGGGACTAGCGCCCCGGGAGCAGTTCTTC.

This clonotype appeared many times. V gene TRBV20-1 combines with J gene TRBJ2-3; D gene ambiguous. The CDR3 spans 10 residues. Trimming shortened V by 5 bases and J by 8 bases, and 8 bases separated the two germline ends. Germline CDR1 and CDR2: DFQATT and SNEGSKA (reference sequence). The CDR3 spells CSAPLGTQYF. DNA for the CDR3: TGCAGTGCTCCCCTCGGTACGCAGTATTTT.

This clonotype is labeled as medium-sized. The rearrangement joins TRBV15 to TRBJ2-1, with TRBD2 identical over 12 bases. The CDR3 has 20 amino acids. CDR1 and CDR2 from the germline V gene are LNHNV and YYDKDF (reference sequence). J was trimmed by 1 base and V by 4 bases; bases with no gene match: 14. Here the CDR3 reads CATSKPSGRGVVPSYNEQFF. In DNA form, the CDR3 reads TGTGCCACCAGCAAACCTAGCGGGAGGGGGGTAGTCCCATCCTACAATGAGCAGTTCTTC.

This clonotype was counted at least ten times. V gene TRBV5-4 combines with J gene TRBJ2-5; 8 positions match TRBD2. V shed 0 bases and J 3 bases; nucleotides not matched to a gene: 4. The germline CDR1 and CDR2 sequences are SGHNT and YYREEE (reference sequence). CDR3 size: 15 residues. Here the CDR3 reads CASSLGGTRKETQYF. Here the CDR3 DNA reads TGTGCCAGCAGCTTGGGTGGGACTAGAAAAGAGACCCAGTACTTC.

This clonotype has at least ten counts. V gene TRBV6-6 combines with J gene TRBJ2-6; D is unclear. V was shortened by 5 bases and J by 2 bases, with 10 bases between the two germline ends. Looked up from germline, CDR1 is MNHNY and CDR2 is SVGAGI (reference sequence). This CDR3 comprises 15 residues. The CDR3 DNA reads as TGTGCCAGCAGTGATAGAGGAGCTGGGGCCAACGTCCTGACTTTC. This codes for CASSDRGAGANVLTF.

In its sample, this clonotype was seen many times. V usage is TRBV7-3 and J usage is TRBJ2-3, with 14 bases matching TRBD2. The CDR3 sequence is 16 residues long. Unmatched junction bases numbered 2, after V lost 1 base and J lost 5 bases. Per germline, CDR1 SGHTA and CDR2 FQGTGA. CDR3 amino acids: CASSLIGLAGGDTQYF. CDR3 DNA sequence: TGTGCCAGCAGCTTAATTGGACTAGCGGGAGGAGATACGCAGTATTTT.